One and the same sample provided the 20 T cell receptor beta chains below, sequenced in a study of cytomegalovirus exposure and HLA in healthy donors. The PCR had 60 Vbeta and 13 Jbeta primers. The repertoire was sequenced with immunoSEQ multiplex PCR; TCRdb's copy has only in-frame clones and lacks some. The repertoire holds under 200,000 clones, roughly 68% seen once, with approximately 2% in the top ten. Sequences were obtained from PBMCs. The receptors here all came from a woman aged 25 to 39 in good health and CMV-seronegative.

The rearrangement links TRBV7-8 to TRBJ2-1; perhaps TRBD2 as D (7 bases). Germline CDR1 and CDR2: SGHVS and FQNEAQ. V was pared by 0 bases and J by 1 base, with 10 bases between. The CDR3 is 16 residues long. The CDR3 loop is CASSLAGGGSYNEQFF. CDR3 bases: TGTGCCAGCAGCTTAGCAGGGGGAGGGTCCTACAATGAGCAGTTCTTC.

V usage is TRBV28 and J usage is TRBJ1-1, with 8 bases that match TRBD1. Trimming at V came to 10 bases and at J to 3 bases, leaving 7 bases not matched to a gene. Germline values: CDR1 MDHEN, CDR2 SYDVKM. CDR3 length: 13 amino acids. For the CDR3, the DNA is TGTGCCACCGAACAGGGGGTTCACACTGAAGCTTTCTTT. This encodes CATEQGVHTEAFF.

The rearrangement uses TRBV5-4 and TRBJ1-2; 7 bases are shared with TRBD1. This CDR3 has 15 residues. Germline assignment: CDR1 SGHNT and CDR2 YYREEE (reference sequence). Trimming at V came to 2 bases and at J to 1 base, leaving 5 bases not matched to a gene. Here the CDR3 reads CASSFPGQLNYGYTF. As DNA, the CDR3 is TGTGCCAGCAGCTTCCCGGGACAGCTTAACTATGGCTACACCTTC.

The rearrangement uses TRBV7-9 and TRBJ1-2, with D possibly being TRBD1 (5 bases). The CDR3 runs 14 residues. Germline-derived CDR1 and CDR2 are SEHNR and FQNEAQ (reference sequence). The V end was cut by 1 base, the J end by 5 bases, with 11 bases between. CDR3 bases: TGTGCCAGCAGCTTAGACTCTGGGGGGTATGGCTACACCTTC. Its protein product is CASSLDSGGYGYTF.

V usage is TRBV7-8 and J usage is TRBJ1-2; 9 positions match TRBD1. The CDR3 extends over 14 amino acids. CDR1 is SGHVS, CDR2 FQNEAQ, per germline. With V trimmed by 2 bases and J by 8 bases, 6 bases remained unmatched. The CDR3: CASSLNRGLEGYTF. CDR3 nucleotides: TGTGCCAGCAGCTTAAACAGGGGGCTGGAGGGCTACACCTTC.

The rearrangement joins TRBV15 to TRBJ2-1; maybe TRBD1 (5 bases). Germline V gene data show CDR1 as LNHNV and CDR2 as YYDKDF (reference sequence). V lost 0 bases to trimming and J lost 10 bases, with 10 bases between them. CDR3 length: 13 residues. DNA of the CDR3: TGTGCCACCAGCAGAGATGGAAAGGGGGAGCAGTTCTTC. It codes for CATSRDGKGEQFF.

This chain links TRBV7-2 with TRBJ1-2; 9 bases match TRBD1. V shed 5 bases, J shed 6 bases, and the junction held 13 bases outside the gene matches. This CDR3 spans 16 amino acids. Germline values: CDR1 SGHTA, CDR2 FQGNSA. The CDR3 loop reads CASSPTESGQGNGYTF. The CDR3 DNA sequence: TGTGCCAGCAGCCCTACTGAGAGTGGACAGGGGAATGGCTACACCTTC.

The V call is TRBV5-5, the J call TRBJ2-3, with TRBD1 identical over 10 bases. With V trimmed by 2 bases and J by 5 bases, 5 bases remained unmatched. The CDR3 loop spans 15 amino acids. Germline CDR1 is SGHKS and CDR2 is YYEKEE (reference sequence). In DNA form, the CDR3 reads TGTGCCAGCAGCTTCGACAGGGGGCGAGTAGATACGCAGTATTTT. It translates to CASSFDRGRVDTQYF.

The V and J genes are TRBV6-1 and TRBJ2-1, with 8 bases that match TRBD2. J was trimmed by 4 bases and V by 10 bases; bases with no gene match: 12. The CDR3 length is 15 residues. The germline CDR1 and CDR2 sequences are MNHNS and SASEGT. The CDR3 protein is CATGKAGVGYNEQFF. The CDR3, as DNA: TGTGCCACCGGGAAAGCGGGAGTGGGTTACAATGAGCAGTTCTTC.

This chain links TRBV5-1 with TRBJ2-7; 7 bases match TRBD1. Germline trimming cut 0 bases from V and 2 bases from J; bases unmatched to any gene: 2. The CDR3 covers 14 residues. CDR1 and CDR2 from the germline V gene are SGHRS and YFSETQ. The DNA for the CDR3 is TGCGCCAGCAGCTTGGCCGGGACAGCCTACGAGCAGTACTTC. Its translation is CASSLAGTAYEQYF. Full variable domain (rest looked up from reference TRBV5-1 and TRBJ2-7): KAGVTQTPRYLIKTRGQQVTLSCSPISGHRSVSWYQQTPGQGLQFLFEYFSETQRNKGNFPGRFSGRQFSNSRSEMNVSTLELGDSALYLCASSLAGTAYEQYFGPGTRLTVT.

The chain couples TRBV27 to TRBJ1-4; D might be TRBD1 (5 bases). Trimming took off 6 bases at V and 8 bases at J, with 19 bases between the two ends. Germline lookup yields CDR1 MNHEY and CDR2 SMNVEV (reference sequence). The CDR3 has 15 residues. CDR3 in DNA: TGTGCCAGCAGCAATTTGGGGGGGGTGAGGGAAAAACTGTTTTTT. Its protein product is CASSNLGGVREKLFF.

CDR3 coding DNA: TGTGCCATCAGTGAACGTTCGGGGAGTGAGGGCTACACCTTC. This sequence encodes CAISERSGSEGYTF. The chain has TRBV10-3 and TRBJ1-2; no clear D. The ends were cut back, 3 bases at V and 8 bases at J, with 16 bases in the middle. This CDR3 region has 14 residues. Germline CDR1 reads ENHRY; CDR2 reads SYGVKD.

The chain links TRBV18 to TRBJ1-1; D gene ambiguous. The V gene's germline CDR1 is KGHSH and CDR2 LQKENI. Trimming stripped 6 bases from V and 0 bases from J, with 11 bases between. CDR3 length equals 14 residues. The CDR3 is CASSPTFMNTEAFF. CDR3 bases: TGTGCCAGCTCCCCGACATTCATGAACACTGAAGCTTTCTTT.

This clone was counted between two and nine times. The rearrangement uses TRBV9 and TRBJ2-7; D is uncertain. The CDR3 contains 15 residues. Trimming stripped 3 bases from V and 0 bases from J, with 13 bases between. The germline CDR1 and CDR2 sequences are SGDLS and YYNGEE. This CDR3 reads CASSAGPRSSYEQYF. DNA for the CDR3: TGTGCCAGCAGCGCCGGTCCTCGGAGCTCCTACGAGCAGTACTTC.

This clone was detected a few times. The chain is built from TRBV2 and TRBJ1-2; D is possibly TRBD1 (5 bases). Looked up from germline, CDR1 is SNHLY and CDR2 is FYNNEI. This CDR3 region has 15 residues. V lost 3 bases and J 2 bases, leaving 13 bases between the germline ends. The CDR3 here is CASSDSGRGNYGYTF. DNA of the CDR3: TGTGCCAGCAGTGATTCAGGACGGGGGAACTATGGCTACACCTTC.

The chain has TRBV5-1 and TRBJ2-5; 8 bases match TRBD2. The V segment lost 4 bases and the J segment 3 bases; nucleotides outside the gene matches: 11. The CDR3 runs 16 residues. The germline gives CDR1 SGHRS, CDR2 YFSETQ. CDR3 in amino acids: CASSPRGGGPEETQYF. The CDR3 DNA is TGCGCCAGCAGCCCCCGCGGCGGGGGGCCGGAAGAGACCCAGTACTTC.

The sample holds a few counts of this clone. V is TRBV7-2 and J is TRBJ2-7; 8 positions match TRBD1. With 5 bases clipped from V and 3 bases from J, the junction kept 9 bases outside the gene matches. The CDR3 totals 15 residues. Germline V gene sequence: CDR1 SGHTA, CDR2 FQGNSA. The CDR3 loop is CASSPRQGWGYEQYF. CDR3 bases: TGTGCCAGCAGCCCACGACAGGGGTGGGGCTACGAGCAGTACTTC.

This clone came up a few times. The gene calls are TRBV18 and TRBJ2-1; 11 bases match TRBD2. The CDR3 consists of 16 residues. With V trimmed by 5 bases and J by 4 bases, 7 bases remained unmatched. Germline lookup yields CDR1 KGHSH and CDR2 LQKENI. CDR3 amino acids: CASSATSGRTYNEQFF. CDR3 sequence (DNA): TGTGCCAGCTCAGCCACTAGCGGGAGAACGTACAATGAGCAGTTCTTC.

The CDR3 is CASSGQPGPGELFF. CDR3 nucleotides: TGTGCCAGCAGCGGGCAGCCAGGGCCCGGGGAGCTGTTTTTT. The rearrangement links TRBV11-2 to TRBJ2-2; TRBD1 is a possible D gene (5 bases). Germline V CDR1 and CDR2: SGHAT, FQNNGV. Trimming shortened V by 5 bases and J by 6 bases, and 13 bases separated the two germline ends. The CDR3 has 14 residues.

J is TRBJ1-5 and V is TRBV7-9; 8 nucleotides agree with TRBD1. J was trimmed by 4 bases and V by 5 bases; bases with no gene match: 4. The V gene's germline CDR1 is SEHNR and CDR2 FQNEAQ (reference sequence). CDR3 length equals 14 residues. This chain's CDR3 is CASSLDRVNQPQHF. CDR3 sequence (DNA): TGTGCCAGCAGCCTGGACAGGGTTAATCAGCCCCAGCATTTT.